The T cell receptor (beta chain) described here comes from a study of OX40 agonist ivuxolimab in advanced cancers. For the study at large: Participants, approximately 81% male, averaged approximately 60 years of age, ranging from roughly 23 to 90. Enrollees could have had prior anti-PD-1, anti-PD-L1 or anti-CTLA-4 therapy, which around 40% had received.

Germline CDR1 is PRHDT and CDR2 is FYEKMQ (reference sequence). The V gene lost 5 bases and the J gene lost 3 bases, with 10 bases spanning the gap. The CDR3 is 13 amino acids. Excluded were patients having autoimmune disease history or systemic immunosuppression. The assay was immunoSEQ multiplex PCR, and TCRdb's table has in-frame clones only and misses some. The table lists some 11,000 clones, around 80% of them singletons. The rearrangement uses TRBV13 and TRBJ1-2; TRBD1 is a possible D gene (6 bases). This TCR came from an adult with an advanced solid tumor such as melanoma, head and neck, liver or kidney cancer. The sequencing used CD4+ or CD8+ T cells sorted from blood, collected in a trial of the OX40 agonist ivuxolimab. CDR3 in DNA: TGTGCCAGCAGCGACAGGATAGACTATGGCTACACCTTC. It encodes CASSDRIDYGYTF. The full variable domain, completed using reference TRBV13 and TRBJ1-2, is AAGVIQSPRHLIKEKRETATLKCYPIPRHDTVYWYQQGPGQDPQFLISFYEKMQSDKGSIPDRFSAQQFSDYHSELNMSSLELGDSALYFCASSDRIDYGYTFGSGTRLTVV.